Listed below are T cell receptor beta chains from one sample, sequenced in a study of shared clonotypes between healthy human individuals. Libraries were prepared by immunoSEQ multiplex PCR; TCRdb keeps only in-frame clonotypes and omits some of them. The repertoire holds over a million clones, with roughly 96% as singletons. The specimen was naive CD4+ T cells sorted from blood. These receptors were collected from a man younger than 45 in good health. CDR3s include the opening cysteine and the closing phenylalanine or tryptophan. A D gene is named only where the DNA matches it firmly. Size tells how often a clone was seen (once, few, many) or the class of an expanded clone, and some rows leave it out.

CDR3: CASSPYQGIAYEQYF
DNA: TGTGCCAGCAGCCCTTACCAGGGGATCGCCTACGAGCAGTACTTC
V: TRBV2
size: NA
D: NA
J: TRBJ2-7

CDR3: CASSLVRDFDTQYF
DNA: TGCGCCAGCAGCTTGGTTCGGGATTTCGATACGCAGTATTTT
V: TRBV5-1
size: NA
D: NA
J: TRBJ2-3

CDR3: CASTPTGSSHYNEQFF
DNA: TGTGCCAGCACCCCTACAGGGAGCTCACACTACAATGAGCAGTTCTTC
V: TRBV7-9
size: NA
D: NA
J: TRBJ2-1

CDR3: CASSATDSGANVLTF
DNA: TGTGCCAGCAGTGCTACAGACTCTGGGGCCAACGTCCTGACTTTC
V: TRBV6-1
size: once
D: NA
J: TRBJ2-6

CDR3: CASRIPGGTEAFF
DNA: TGTGCCAGCAGAATTCCAGGGGGCACTGAAGCTTTCTTT
V: TRBV25-1
size: NA
D: TRBD1
J: TRBJ1-1

CDR3: CASSYLEDTGELFF
DNA: TGTGCCAGCAGTTACTTGGAGGACACCGGGGAGCTGTTTTTT
V: TRBV6-5
size: NA
D: NA
J: TRBJ2-2

CDR3: CASMGLAGIDNEQFF
DNA: TGTGCCAGCATGGGTCTAGCGGGGATAGATAATGAGCAGTTCTTC
V: TRBV6-1
size: NA
D: TRBD2
J: TRBJ2-1

CDR3: CASSPDRGSIEKLFF
DNA: TGTGCCAGCAGCCCGGACAGGGGATCAATTGAAAAACTGTTTTTT
V: TRBV7-2
size: NA
D: TRBD1
J: TRBJ1-4

CDR3: CASSYGTGNTEAFF
DNA: TGTGCCAGCAGTTATGGGACAGGGAACACTGAAGCTTTCTTT
V: TRBV6-5
size: NA
D: TRBD1
J: TRBJ1-1

CDR3: CAISELGHSSYEQYF
DNA: TGTGCCATCAGTGAGTTGGGACACTCCTCCTACGAGCAGTACTTC
V: TRBV10-3
size: NA
D: NA
J: TRBJ2-7

CDR3: CASSGGGPKFHEQFF
DNA: TGCGCCAGCAGTGGAGGCGGGCCCAAGTTCCATGAGCAGTTCTTC
V: TRBV10-2
size: NA
D: NA
J: TRBJ2-1

CDR3: CASSSQAGNTDTQYF
DNA: TGCGCCAGCAGCTCCCAGGCGGGGAACACAGATACGCAGTATTTT
V: TRBV5-1
size: NA
D: NA
J: TRBJ2-3

CDR3: CASSPLGQGGEDYTF
DNA: TGTGCCAGCTCACCCCTGGGACAGGGGGGAGAGGACTACACCTTC
V: TRBV18
size: NA
D: TRBD1
J: TRBJ1-2

CDR3: CASSSQLATEAFF
DNA: TGTGCCAGCAGTTCCCAGCTTGCGACTGAAGCTTTCTTT
V: TRBV2
size: NA
D: NA
J: TRBJ1-1

CDR3: CASSLPRVDYGYTF
DNA: TGTGCCAGCAGTTTACCCAGGGTGGACTATGGCTACACCTTC
V: TRBV28
size: NA
D: NA
J: TRBJ1-2

CDR3: CASRVSNGYEQYF
DNA: TGTGCCAGCAGGGTTAGCAATGGTTACGAGCAGTACTTC
V: TRBV28
size: once
D: NA
J: TRBJ2-7

CDR3: CASQPQGLGGNEQFF
DNA: TGTGCCAGCCAGCCGCAGGGACTAGGCGGCAATGAGCAGTTCTTC
V: TRBV6-5
size: NA
D: TRBD2
J: TRBJ2-1

CDR3: CASSHQGNTEAFF
DNA: TGTGCCAGCAGCCATCAGGGGAACACTGAAGCTTTCTTT
V: TRBV27
size: once
D: NA
J: TRBJ1-1

CDR3: CASSVRGRNQYEQYF
DNA: TGTGCCAGCAGCGTTCGCGGGAGAAATCAATACGAGCAGTACTTC
V: TRBV9
size: NA
D: TRBD2
J: TRBJ2-7

CDR3: CASSEGQLAQYF
DNA: TGTGCCAGCAGTGAGGGGCAGCTAGCACAGTATTTT
V: TRBV2
size: NA
D: NA
J: TRBJ2-3

CDR3: CASSPPTGYEQYF
DNA: TGTGCCAGCTCACCACCGACAGGCTACGAGCAGTACTTC
V: TRBV18
size: once
D: NA
J: TRBJ2-7

CDR3: CASSTLRTGWAGNTIYF
DNA: TGTGCCAGCAGTACACTACGGACAGGGTGGGCTGGAAACACCATATATTTT
V: TRBV28
size: NA
D: TRBD1
J: TRBJ1-3

CDR3: CAILRMGGGEQYF
DNA: TGTGCCATCCTAAGGATGGGAGGGGGCGAGCAGTACTTC
V: TRBV10-3
size: NA
D: NA
J: TRBJ2-7

CDR3: CASSGTGLSNQPQHF
DNA: TGTGCCAGCAGTGGGACAGGTCTAAGCAATCAGCCCCAGCATTTT
V: TRBV2
size: once
D: TRBD1
J: TRBJ1-5

CDR3: CASSKTVPHGYTF
DNA: TGTGCCAGCAGCAAGACAGTACCCCATGGCTACACCTTC
V: TRBV6-5
size: NA
D: NA
J: TRBJ1-2

CDR3: CASYSLGAGGSTDTQYF
DNA: TGTGCCAGCTATTCTCTGGGAGCGGGAGGGAGCACAGATACGCAGTATTTT
V: TRBV2
size: NA
D: TRBD2
J: TRBJ2-3

CDR3: CASMGQGSGIQYF
DNA: TGTGCCAGCATGGGACAGGGGAGCGGCATTCAGTACTTC
V: TRBV9
size: once
D: TRBD1
J: TRBJ2-4

CDR3: CASSRGIGQFF
DNA: TGTGCCAGCAGCCGGGGCATTGGGCAGTTCTTC
V: TRBV5-6
size: NA
D: NA
J: TRBJ2-1

CDR3: CASTHPGTGSYEQYF
DNA: TGTGCCAGCACCCATCCCGGGACAGGGTCCTACGAGCAGTACTTC
V: TRBV28
size: NA
D: TRBD1
J: TRBJ2-7

CDR3: CASSRDKMIETQYF
DNA: TGCGCCAGCAGCCGGGACAAGATGATAGAGACCCAGTACTTC
V: TRBV5-1
size: NA
D: NA
J: TRBJ2-5

CDR3: CASSLAENTGELFF
DNA: TGTGCCAGCAGCTTAGCCGAGAACACCGGGGAGCTGTTTTTT
V: TRBV11-3
size: NA
D: NA
J: TRBJ2-2

CDR3: CASSGKGPPQPQHF
DNA: TGTGCCAGCAGTGGAAAGGGACCACCTCAGCCCCAGCATTTT
V: TRBV28
size: NA
D: NA
J: TRBJ1-5

CDR3: CASSLMLGPTNGKLFF
DNA: TGTGCCAGCAGTTTAATGCTGGGACCTACGAATGGGAAACTGTTTTTT
V: TRBV28
size: NA
D: NA
J: TRBJ1-4

CDR3: CASSPQFLAGGRQKDTQYF
DNA: TGTGCCAGCAGTCCCCAGTTTCTAGCGGGAGGGCGTCAGAAAGATACGCAGTATTTT
V: TRBV28
size: NA
D: TRBD2
J: TRBJ2-3

CDR3: CASSYTVSGYNEQYF
DNA: TGTGCCAGCAGTTACACAGTCTCGGGATACAACGAGCAGTACTTC
V: TRBV6-5
size: NA
D: NA
J: TRBJ2-7

CDR3: CASSLFPGGRTYEQYF
DNA: TGTGCCAGCAGTTTATTTCCAGGTGGGAGAACCTACGAGCAGTACTTC
V: TRBV28
size: NA
D: NA
J: TRBJ2-7

CDR3: CASSLGSQGVNEQFF
DNA: TGTGCCAGCAGCTTAGGCTCCCAGGGTGTCAATGAGCAGTTCTTC
V: TRBV7-6
size: NA
D: NA
J: TRBJ2-1

CDR3: CASSLGLRYGYTF
DNA: TGTGCCAGCAGTTTGGGGCTTCGCTATGGCTACACCTTC
V: TRBV28
size: NA
D: NA
J: TRBJ1-2

CDR3: CASNIRRDLSSYEQYF
DNA: TGTGCCAGCAACATCCGGAGGGATTTGTCCTCCTACGAGCAGTACTTC
V: TRBV2
size: NA
D: NA
J: TRBJ2-7

CDR3: CAWTPGGYGYTF
DNA: TGTGCCTGGACCCCGGGGGGCTATGGCTACACCTTC
V: TRBV30
size: NA
D: NA
J: TRBJ1-2

CDR3: CASSSPIPYEQYF
DNA: TGTGCCAGCAGTTCCCCGATACCCTACGAGCAGTACTTC
V: TRBV28
size: NA
D: NA
J: TRBJ2-7

CDR3: CASSRGTAKLSYNEQFF
DNA: TGTGCCAGCAGTCGAGGGACAGCAAAACTGTCCTACAATGAGCAGTTCTTC
V: TRBV27
size: NA
D: TRBD1
J: TRBJ2-1

CDR3: CASSQVGSGRGEQFF
DNA: TGCGCCAGCAGCCAAGTGGGTAGCGGGAGAGGTGAGCAGTTCTTC
V: TRBV4-1
size: NA
D: TRBD2
J: TRBJ2-1

CDR3: CATSRDRGSGNTIYF
DNA: TGTGCCACCAGCAGAGACAGGGGCTCTGGAAACACCATATATTTT
V: TRBV15
size: NA
D: NA
J: TRBJ1-3

CDR3: CASRWDAEPSTEAFF
DNA: TGCGCCAGCAGGTGGGACGCGGAACCAAGTACTGAAGCTTTCTTT
V: TRBV5-1
size: NA
D: NA
J: TRBJ1-1

CDR3: CASIPRRGRENEQFF
DNA: TGTGCCAGCATCCCGCGGCGCGGGAGGGAGAATGAGCAGTTCTTC
V: TRBV2
size: NA
D: TRBD2
J: TRBJ2-1

CDR3: CASSGAGGSGISYEQYF
DNA: TGTGCCAGCAGTGGCGCGGGGGGTAGCGGAATCTCCTACGAGCAGTACTTC
V: TRBV6-1
size: NA
D: TRBD2
J: TRBJ2-7

CDR3: CAITKQGLNTEAFF
DNA: TGTGCCATCACCAAACAGGGCTTGAACACTGAAGCTTTCTTT
V: TRBV10-3
size: NA
D: NA
J: TRBJ1-1

CDR3: CASSLRRPTSGLGHEQYF
DNA: TGTGCCAGCAGCTTACGCCGGCCGACTAGCGGCCTCGGCCACGAGCAGTACTTC
V: TRBV7-2
size: NA
D: TRBD2
J: TRBJ2-7

CDR3: CASSQGQGMTEAFF
DNA: TGTGCCAGCAGCCAAGGCCAGGGTATGACTGAAGCTTTCTTT
V: TRBV7-8
size: NA
D: NA
J: TRBJ1-1

CDR3: CASSDLNLAGARDTQYF
DNA: TGTGCCAGCAGTGACCTCAATCTAGCGGGAGCAAGAGATACGCAGTATTTT
V: TRBV2
size: NA
D: TRBD2
J: TRBJ2-3

CDR3: CASSFAGAYEQYF
DNA: TGTGCCAGCTCTTTTGCGGGTGCTTACGAGCAGTACTTC
V: TRBV18
size: NA
D: NA
J: TRBJ2-7

CDR3: CASSSDLAGEVYEQYF
DNA: TGTGCCAGCAGTTCCGACCTAGCGGGAGAGGTTTACGAGCAGTACTTC
V: TRBV6-5
size: NA
D: TRBD2
J: TRBJ2-7

CDR3: CASSSDPSYEQYF
DNA: TGTGCCAGCAGCTCGGACCCCTCCTACGAGCAGTACTTC
V: TRBV7-2
size: NA
D: NA
J: TRBJ2-7

CDR3: CASSFLGEGGEQFF
DNA: TGTGCCAGCAGCTTCTTAGGGGAGGGGGGTGAGCAGTTCTTC
V: TRBV7-9
size: NA
D: NA
J: TRBJ2-1

CDR3: CASSEGLRSSYNEQFF
DNA: TGTGCCAGCAGTGAGGGCCTCCGGAGCTCCTACAATGAGCAGTTCTTC
V: TRBV2
size: NA
D: NA
J: TRBJ2-1

CDR3: CASSLVAGAAEAFF
DNA: TGTGCCAGCAGCTTGGTTGCAGGGGCCGCTGAAGCTTTCTTT
V: TRBV5-6
size: NA
D: NA
J: TRBJ1-1

CDR3: CASSPDSYNEQFF
DNA: TGTGCCAGCAGCCCCGATTCCTACAATGAGCAGTTCTTC
V: TRBV9
size: NA
D: NA
J: TRBJ2-1

CDR3: CASSLVGRPNEKLFF
DNA: TGTGCCAGCAGCTTGGTGGGGCGGCCTAATGAAAAACTGTTTTTT
V: TRBV5-6
size: NA
D: NA
J: TRBJ1-4

CDR3: CASTNGQILSTDTQYF
DNA: TGTGCCAGCACTAATGGACAGATACTTAGCACAGATACGCAGTATTTT
V: TRBV7-2
size: once
D: NA
J: TRBJ2-3